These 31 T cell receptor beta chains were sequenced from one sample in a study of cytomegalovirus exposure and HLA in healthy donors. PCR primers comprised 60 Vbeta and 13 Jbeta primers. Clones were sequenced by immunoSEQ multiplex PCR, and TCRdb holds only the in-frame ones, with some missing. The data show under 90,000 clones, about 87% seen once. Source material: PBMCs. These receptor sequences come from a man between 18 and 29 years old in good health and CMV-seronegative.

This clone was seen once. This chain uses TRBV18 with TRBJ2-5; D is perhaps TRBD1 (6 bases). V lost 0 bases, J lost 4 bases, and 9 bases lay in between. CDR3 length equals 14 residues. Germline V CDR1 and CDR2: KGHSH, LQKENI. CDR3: CASSPPGQRETQYF. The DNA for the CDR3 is TGTGCCAGCTCACCACCGGGACAAAGAGAGACCCAGTACTTC.

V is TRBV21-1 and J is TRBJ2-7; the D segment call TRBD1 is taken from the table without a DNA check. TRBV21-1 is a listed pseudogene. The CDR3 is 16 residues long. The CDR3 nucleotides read TGTGCCAGCAGCAAAGCTTGGACAGGGGCCACCTACGAGCAGTACTTC. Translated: CASSKAWTGATYEQYF.

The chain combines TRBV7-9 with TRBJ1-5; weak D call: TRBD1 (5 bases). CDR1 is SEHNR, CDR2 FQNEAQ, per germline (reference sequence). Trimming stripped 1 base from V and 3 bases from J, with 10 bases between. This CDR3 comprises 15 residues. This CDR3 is CASSLGGSVNQPQHF. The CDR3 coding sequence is TGTGCCAGCAGCTTAGGGGGCAGCGTCAATCAGCCCCAGCATTTT.

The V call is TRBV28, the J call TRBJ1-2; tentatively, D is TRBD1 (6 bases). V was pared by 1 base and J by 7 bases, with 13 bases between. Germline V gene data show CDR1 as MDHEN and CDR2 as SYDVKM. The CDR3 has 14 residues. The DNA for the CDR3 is TGTGCCAGCAGTTTATCAGGGGAAAACGGTGGCTACACCTTC. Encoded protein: CASSLSGENGGYTF.

The CDR3 region is CASSGGRDYNEQFF. In DNA, the CDR3 is TGTGCCAGCAGCGGGGGAAGGGACTACAATGAGCAGTTCTTC. The chain employs TRBV28 and TRBJ2-1, with D possibly matching TRBD2 (6 bases). CDR1 is MDHEN and CDR2 is SYDVKM in the germline V gene. Trimming removed 6 bases from V and 3 bases from J, with 12 bases in between. CDR3 length equals 14 residues.

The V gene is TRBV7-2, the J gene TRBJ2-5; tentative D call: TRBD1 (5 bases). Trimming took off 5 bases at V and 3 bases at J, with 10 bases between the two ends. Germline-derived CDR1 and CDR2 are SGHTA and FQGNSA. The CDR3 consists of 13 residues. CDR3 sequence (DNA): TGTGCCAGCAGCCGGCAGACAGAAGAGACCCAGTACTTC. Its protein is CASSRQTEETQYF.

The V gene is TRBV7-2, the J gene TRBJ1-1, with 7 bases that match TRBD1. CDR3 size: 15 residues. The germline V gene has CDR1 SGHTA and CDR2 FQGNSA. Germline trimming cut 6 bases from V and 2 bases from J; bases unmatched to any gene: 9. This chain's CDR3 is CASSHRQGPNTEAFF. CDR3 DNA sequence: TGTGCCAGCAGTCACCGACAGGGACCCAACACTGAAGCTTTCTTT.

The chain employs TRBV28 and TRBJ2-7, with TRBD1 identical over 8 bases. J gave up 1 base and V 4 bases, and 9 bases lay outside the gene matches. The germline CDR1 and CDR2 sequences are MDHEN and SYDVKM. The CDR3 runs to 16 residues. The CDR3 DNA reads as TGTGCCAGCAGTTCACCGACCGGGACAGGATCCTACGAGCAGTACTTC. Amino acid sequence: CASSSPTGTGSYEQYF.

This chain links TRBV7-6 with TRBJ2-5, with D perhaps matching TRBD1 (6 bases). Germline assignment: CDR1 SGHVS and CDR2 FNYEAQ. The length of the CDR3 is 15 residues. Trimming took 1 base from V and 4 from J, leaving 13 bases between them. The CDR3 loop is CASSLGGGAGETQYF. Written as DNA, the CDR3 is TGTGCCAGCAGCTTAGGAGGGGGTGCAGGAGAGACCCAGTACTTC.

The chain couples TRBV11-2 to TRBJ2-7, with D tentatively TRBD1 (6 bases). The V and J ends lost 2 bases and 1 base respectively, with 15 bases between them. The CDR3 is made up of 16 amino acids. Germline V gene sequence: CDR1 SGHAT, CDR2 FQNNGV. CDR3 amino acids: CASSLIQWDKSYEQYF. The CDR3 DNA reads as TGTGCCAGCAGCTTAATTCAATGGGACAAATCCTACGAGCAGTACTTC.

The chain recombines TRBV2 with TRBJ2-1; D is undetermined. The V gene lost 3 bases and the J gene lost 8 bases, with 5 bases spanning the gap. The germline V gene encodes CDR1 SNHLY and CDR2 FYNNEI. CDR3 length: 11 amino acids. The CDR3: CASSDPDEQFF. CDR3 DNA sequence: TGTGCCAGCAGTGACCCAGATGAGCAGTTCTTC.

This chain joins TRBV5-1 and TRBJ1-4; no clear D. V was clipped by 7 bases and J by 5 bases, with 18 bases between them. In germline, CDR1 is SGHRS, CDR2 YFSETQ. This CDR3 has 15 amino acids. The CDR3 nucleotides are TGCGCCAGCGGCAGGAACGGGGTTCAAAATGAAAAACTGTTTTTT. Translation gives CASGRNGVQNEKLFF. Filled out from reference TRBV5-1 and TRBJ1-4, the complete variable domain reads KAGVTQTPRYLIKTRGQQVTLSCSPISGHRSVSWYQQTPGQGLQFLFEYFSETQRNKGNFPGRFSGRQFSNSRSEMNVSTLELGDSALYLCASGRNGVQNEKLFFGSGTQLSVL.

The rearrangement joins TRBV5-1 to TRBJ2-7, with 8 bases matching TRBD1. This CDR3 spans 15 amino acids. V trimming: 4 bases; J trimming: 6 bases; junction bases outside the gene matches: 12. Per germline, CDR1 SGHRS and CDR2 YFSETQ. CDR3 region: CASSPLGTGFLEQYF. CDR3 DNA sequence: TGCGCCAGCAGCCCCCTCGGGACAGGTTTTCTCGAGCAGTACTTC.

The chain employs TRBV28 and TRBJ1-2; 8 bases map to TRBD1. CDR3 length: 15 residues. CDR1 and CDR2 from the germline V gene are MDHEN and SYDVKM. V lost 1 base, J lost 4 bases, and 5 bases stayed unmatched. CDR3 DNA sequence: TGTGCCAGCAGTTTATCGTCAACAGGGGGCTATGGCTACACCTTC. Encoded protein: CASSLSSTGGYGYTF.

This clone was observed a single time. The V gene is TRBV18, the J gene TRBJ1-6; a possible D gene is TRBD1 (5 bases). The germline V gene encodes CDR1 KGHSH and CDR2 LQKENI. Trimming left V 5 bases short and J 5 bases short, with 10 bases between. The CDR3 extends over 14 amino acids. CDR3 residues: CASSGQGNNSPLHF. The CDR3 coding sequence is TGTGCCAGCTCAGGGCAGGGCAATAATTCACCCCTCCACTTT.

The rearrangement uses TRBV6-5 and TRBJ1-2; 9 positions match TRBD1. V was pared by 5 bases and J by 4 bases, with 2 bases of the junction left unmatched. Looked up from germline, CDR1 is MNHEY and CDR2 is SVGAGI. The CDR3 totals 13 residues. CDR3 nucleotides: TGTGCCAGCAGTGGGGACAGGGCCTATGGCTACACCTTC. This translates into CASSGDRAYGYTF.

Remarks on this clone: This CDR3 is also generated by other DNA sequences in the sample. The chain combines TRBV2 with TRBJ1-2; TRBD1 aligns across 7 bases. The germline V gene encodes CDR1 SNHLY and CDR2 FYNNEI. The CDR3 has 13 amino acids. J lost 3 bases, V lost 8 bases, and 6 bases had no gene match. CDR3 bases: TGTGCCAGCGGGACAGAGGGACACTATGGCTACACCTTC. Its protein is CASGTEGHYGYTF. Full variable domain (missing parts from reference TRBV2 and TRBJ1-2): EPEVTQTPSHQVTQMGQEVILRCVPISNHLYFYWYRQILGQKVEFLVSFYNNEISEKSEIFDDQFSVERPDGSNFTLKIRSTKLEDSAMYFCASGTEGHYGYTFGSGTRLTVV.

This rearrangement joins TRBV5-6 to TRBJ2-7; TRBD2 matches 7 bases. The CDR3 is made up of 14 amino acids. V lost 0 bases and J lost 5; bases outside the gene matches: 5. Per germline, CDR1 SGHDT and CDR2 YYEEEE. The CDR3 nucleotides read TGTGCCAGCAGCTTGGAACTAGCGAACCACGAGCAGTACTTC. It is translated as CASSLELANHEQYF.

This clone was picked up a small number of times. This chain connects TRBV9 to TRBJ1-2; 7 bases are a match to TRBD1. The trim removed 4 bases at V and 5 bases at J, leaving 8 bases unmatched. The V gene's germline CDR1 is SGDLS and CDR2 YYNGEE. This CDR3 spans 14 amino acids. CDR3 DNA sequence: TGTGCCAGCAGCTCTAGCGGGACAGCATATGGCTACACCTTC. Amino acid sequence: CASSSSGTAYGYTF.

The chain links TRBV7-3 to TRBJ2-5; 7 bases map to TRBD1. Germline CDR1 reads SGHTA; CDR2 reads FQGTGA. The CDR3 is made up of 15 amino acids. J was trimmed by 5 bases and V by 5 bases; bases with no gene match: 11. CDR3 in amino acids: CASSLGGAGGETQYF. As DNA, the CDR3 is TGTGCCAGCAGCCTAGGGGGCGCCGGTGGGGAGACCCAGTACTTC.

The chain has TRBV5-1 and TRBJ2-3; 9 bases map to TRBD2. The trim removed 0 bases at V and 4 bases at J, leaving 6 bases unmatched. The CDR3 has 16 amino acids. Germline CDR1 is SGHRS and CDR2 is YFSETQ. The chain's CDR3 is CASSLVRAGGPDTQYF. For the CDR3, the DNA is TGCGCCAGCAGCTTGGTTCGCGCGGGAGGGCCAGATACGCAGTATTTT.

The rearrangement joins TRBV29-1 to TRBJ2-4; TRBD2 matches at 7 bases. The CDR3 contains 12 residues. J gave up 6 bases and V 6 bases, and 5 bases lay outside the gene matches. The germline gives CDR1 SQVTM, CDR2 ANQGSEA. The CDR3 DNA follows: TGCAGCGTGACGGGGGAGGGAAACATTCAGTACTTC. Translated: CSVTGEGNIQYF.

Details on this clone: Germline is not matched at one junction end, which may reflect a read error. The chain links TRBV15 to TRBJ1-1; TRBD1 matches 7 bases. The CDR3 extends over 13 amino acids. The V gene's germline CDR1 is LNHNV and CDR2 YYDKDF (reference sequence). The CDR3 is CATSRTGNPEAFF. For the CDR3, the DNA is TGTGCCACCAGCAGGACAGGGAACCCTGAAGCTTTCTTT.

CDR3 nucleotides: TGTGCCAGCAGTAGGACGTTGGACATCGAAGCTTTCTTT. This encodes CASSRTLDIEAFF. The chain has TRBV2 and TRBJ1-1, with a possible D match to TRBD1 (5 bases). CDR3 length: 13 amino acids. Per the germline V gene, CDR1 is SNHLY and CDR2 is FYNNEI. V was clipped by 5 bases and J by 8 bases, with 15 bases between them.

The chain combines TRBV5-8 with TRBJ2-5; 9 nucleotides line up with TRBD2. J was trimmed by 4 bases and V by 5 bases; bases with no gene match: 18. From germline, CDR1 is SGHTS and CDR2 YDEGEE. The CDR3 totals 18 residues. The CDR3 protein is CASSLFQVAGVVLETQYF. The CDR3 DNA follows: TGTGCCAGCAGTTTATTTCAAGTAGCGGGAGTAGTACTAGAGACCCAGTACTTC.

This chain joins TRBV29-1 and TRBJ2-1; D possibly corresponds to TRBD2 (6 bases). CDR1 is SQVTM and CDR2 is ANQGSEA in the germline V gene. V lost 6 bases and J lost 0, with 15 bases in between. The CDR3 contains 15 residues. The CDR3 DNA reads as TGCAGCGTCGCCCGGGGGTTGAGCTCCTACAATGAGCAGTTCTTC. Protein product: CSVARGLSSYNEQFF.

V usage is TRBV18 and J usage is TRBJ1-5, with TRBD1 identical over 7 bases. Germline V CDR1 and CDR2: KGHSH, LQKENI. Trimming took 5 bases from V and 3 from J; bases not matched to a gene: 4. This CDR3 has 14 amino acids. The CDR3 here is CASSGGTDNQPQHF. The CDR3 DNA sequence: TGTGCCAGCTCAGGGGGGACAGACAATCAGCCCCAGCATTTT.

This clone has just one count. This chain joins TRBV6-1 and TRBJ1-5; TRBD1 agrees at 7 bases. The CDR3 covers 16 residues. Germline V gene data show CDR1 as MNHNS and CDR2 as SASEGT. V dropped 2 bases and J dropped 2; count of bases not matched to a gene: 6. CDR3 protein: CASSEYRGSGNQPQHF. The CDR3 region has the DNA TGTGCCAGCAGTGAATACAGGGGCTCGGGCAATCAGCCCCAGCATTTT.

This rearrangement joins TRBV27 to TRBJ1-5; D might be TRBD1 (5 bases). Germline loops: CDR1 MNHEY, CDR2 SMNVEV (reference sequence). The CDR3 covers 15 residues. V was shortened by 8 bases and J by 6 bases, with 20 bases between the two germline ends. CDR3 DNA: TGTGCCAGCCGAAATGGGGGGTCGGTGCCTCAGCCCCAGCATTTT. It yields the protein CASRNGGSVPQPQHF.

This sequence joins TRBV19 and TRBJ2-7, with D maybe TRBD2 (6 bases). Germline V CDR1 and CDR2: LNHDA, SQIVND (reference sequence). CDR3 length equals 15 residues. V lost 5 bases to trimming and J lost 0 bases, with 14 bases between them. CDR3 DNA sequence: TGTGCCAGTAGTCAACCCGGGACTTCCTCCTACGAGCAGTACTTC. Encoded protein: CASSQPGTSSYEQYF.

CDR3 bases: TGTGCCAGCAGCTCACCCCCCCTAAGTGAGCAGTTCTTC. This translates into CASSSPPLSEQFF. The chain has TRBV28 and TRBJ2-1, with D hard to call. Trimming shortened V by 6 bases and J by 9 bases, and 15 bases separated the two germline ends. The V gene's germline CDR1 is MDHEN and CDR2 SYDVKM. The CDR3 is 13 amino acids.